The present T cell receptor (beta chain) was sequenced within a study of blood T cell repertoires in COVID-19. Living in 24 US areas, the participants were between 18 and 89 years of age. Clinical histories supplied by participants themselves formed the basis of cohort assignment. Original processing notes: The assay estimated nucleated cells by amplifying reference gene primers. Method: immunoSEQ multiplex PCR; TCRdb's copy keeps in-frame clones and lacks some. The V and J calls and clone size come from that table; D and trimming were worked out from the DNA. The sample records under 250,000 clones, roughly 85% being singletons. With 11 bases clipped from V and 6 bases from J, the junction kept 9 bases outside the gene matches. Looked up from germline, CDR1 is SNHLY and CDR2 is FYNNEI. The CDR3 extends over 13 amino acids.

This TCR derives from a woman aged 45-65 years with acute COVID-19. Sequenced: PBMCs or T cells enriched from blood (not recorded which). The chain links TRBV2 to TRBJ1-5, with 8 bases that match TRBD1. The CDR3 region has the DNA TGTGCCTCTTTGGGGACAGGAGGTCAGCCCCAGCATTTT. It encodes CASLGTGGQPQHF.